This TCR beta chain was retrieved from a study of blood T cell repertoires in COVID-19. Across the study: Sources were T cells, B-cell-depleted T cells, or PBMCs; the material itself was cDNA or gDNA.

Germline CDR1 and CDR2: WSHSY and SAAADI. This CDR3 has 15 amino acids. Trimming shortened V by 8 bases and J by 4 bases, and 20 bases separated the two germline ends. Authors' data handling: Amplification from reference gene primers served as the basis for estimated nucleated cell counts. TCRdb's copy holds only in-frame clones and misses some; the assay was immunoSEQ multiplex PCR. From that table come the V and J calls and clone size; the DNA was used to work out D and trimming. The data contain 200,000 to 250,000 clones, around 81% of them singletons. This receptor was obtained from a woman aged 70-85 years with acute or convalescent COVID-19. The chain combines TRBV10-2 with TRBJ2-5, with D maybe TRBD1 (6 bases). The sequencing input was peripheral blood. CDR3 loop: CASGDISIYLETQYF. The CDR3, as DNA: TGCGCCAGCGGGGACATAAGTATATATCTAGAGACCCAGTACTTC.